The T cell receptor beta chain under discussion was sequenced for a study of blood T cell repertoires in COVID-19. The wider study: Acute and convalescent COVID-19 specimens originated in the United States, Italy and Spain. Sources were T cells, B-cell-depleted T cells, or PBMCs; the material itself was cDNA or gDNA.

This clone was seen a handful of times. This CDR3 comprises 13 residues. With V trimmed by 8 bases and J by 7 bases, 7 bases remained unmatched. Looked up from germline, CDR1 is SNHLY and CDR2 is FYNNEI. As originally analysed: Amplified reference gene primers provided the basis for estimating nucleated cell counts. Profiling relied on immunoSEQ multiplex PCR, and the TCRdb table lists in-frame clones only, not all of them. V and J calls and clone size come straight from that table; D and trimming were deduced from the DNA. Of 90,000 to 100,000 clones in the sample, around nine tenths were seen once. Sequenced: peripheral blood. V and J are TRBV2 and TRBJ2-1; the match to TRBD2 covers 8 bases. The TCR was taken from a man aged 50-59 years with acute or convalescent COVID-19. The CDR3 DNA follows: TGTGCCAGCGCCGGGACTAGTGATAATGAGCAGTTCTTC. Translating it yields CASAGTSDNEQFF.